The 18 T cell receptor beta chains in this list originate from one sample, sequenced in a study of shared T cell receptors in the human thymus. TCRdb's copy holds only in-frame clones and misses some; the assay was immunoSEQ multiplex PCR. The table records over 650,000 clones, over 75% of them present only once. Separately, the same data were catalogued under a study of human thymus T cells.

Sequencing input: thymocytes. Source of these receptors: a boy under three years old with a congenital heart defect.

The chain recombines TRBV28 with TRBJ2-1; 11 nucleotides line up with TRBD1. Germline values: CDR1 MDHEN, CDR2 SYDVKM. The CDR3 is 17 amino acids. V lost 5 bases to trimming and J lost 8 bases; unmatched junction nucleotides: 14. CDR3 bases: TGTGCCAGCAGTCTCCCTATTCCGGGACAGGGGGTTGATGAGCAGTTCTTC. Protein sequence: CASSLPIPGQGVDEQFF.

V gene TRBV23-1 combines with J gene TRBJ2-7; possibly TRBD1 for D (5 bases). TRBV23-1 has ORF status, its function being uncertain. V lost 1 base to trimming and J lost 1 base, with 14 bases between them. This CDR3 has 16 amino acids. The CDR3 bases are TGCGCCAGCAGTCAATATGATTGCAGGGATTCCTACGAGCAGTACTTC. Amino acid sequence: CASSQYDCRDSYEQYF.

This clone was seen once. The chain couples TRBV2 to TRBJ2-1; weak D call: TRBD2 (5 bases). The CDR3 is made up of 15 amino acids. CDR1 is SNHLY, CDR2 FYNNEI, per germline. Between the trimmed V and J ends, which lost 7 bases and 0 bases, there was a span of 13 bases. Here the CDR3 reads CASNSLAASYNEQFF. CDR3 in DNA: TGTGCCAGCAATAGTCTAGCTGCCTCCTACAATGAGCAGTTCTTC. The complete variable domain, with remaining parts taken from reference TRBV2 and TRBJ2-1, reads EPEVTQTPSHQVTQMGQEVILRCVPISNHLYFYWYRQILGQKVEFLVSFYNNEISEKSEIFDDQFSVERPDGSNFTLKIRSTKLEDSAMYFCASNSLAASYNEQFFGPGTRLTVL.

The CDR3, as DNA: TGTGCCAGCAGCATTCCGCTGACAGGGGGCTTCACTGAAGCTTTCTTT. Translating gives CASSIPLTGGFTEAFF. The J gene is TRBJ1-1, the V gene TRBV7-2; 10 bases match TRBD1. Germline-derived CDR1 and CDR2 are SGHTA and FQGNSA. The junction had 10 bases not matched to a gene; V was cut back by 5 bases and J by 4 bases. CDR3 length equals 16 residues. Together with reference TRBV7-2 and TRBJ1-1, the CDR3 gives the full variable domain: GAGVSQSPSNKVTEKGKDVELRCDPISGHTALYWYRQSLGQGLEFLIYFQGNSAPDKSGLPSDRFSAERTGGSVSTLTIQRTQQEDSAVYLCASSIPLTGGFTEAFFGQGTRLTVV.

The chain joins TRBV9 to TRBJ1-6, with D possibly matching TRBD1 (6 bases). The CDR3 sequence is 16 residues long. CDR1 is SGDLS and CDR2 is YYNGEE in the germline V gene. V was trimmed by 0 bases and J by 5 bases, leaving 12 bases between them. This chain's CDR3 is CASSVGDTKDNSPLHF. In DNA form, the CDR3 reads TGTGCCAGCAGCGTAGGGGACACTAAGGATAATTCACCCCTCCACTTT.

The rearrangement joins TRBV29-1 to TRBJ1-2; weak D call: TRBD1 (6 bases). This CDR3 region has 15 residues. From germline, CDR1 is SQVTM and CDR2 ANQGSEA. V lost 4 bases to trimming and J lost 4 bases, with 19 bases between them. This CDR3 reads CSVVGIDRPIYGYTF. In nucleotides, the CDR3 is TGCAGCGTTGTGGGGATTGACAGGCCGATCTATGGCTACACCTTC.

This clone came up once. This sequence joins TRBV5-6 and TRBJ2-1, with no clear D. In germline, CDR1 is SGHDT, CDR2 YYEEEE. V was pared by 1 base and J by 4 bases, with 12 bases between. The CDR3 runs 15 residues. The CDR3 region is CASSLWHYLYNEQFF. Written as DNA, the CDR3 is TGTGCCAGCAGCTTGTGGCACTACCTATACAATGAGCAGTTCTTC.

A word on this clone: One junction end does not reproduce the germline sequence, and a read error may be involved. The chain joins TRBV5-8 to TRBJ2-7, with 10 bases lining up with TRBD2. Germline assignment: CDR1 SGHTS and CDR2 YDEGEE. This CDR3 spans 16 amino acids. The CDR3 here is CAGSSSGLAASYEQYF. Written as DNA, the CDR3 is TGTGCCGGCAGCTCAAGCGGACTAGCGGCCTCCTACGAGCAGTACTTC. The whole variable domain, remainder taken from reference TRBV5-8 and TRBJ2-7, is EAGVTQSPTHLIKTRGQQATLRCSPISGHTSVYWYQQALGLGLQFLLWYDEGEERNRGNFPPRFSGRQFPNYSSELNVNALELEDSALYLCAGSSSGLAASYEQYFGPGTRLTVT.

This clone was seen only a few times. The V call is TRBV7-2, the J call TRBJ2-7, with 7 bases matching TRBD2. The V segment lost 5 bases and the J segment 5 bases; nucleotides outside the gene matches: 6. From germline, CDR1 is SGHTA and CDR2 FQGNSA. The length of the CDR3 is 13 residues. CDR3 protein: CASSSGTSNEQYF. DNA of the CDR3: TGTGCCAGCAGCAGCGGGACCTCAAACGAGCAGTACTTC.

V and J are TRBV28 and TRBJ2-3; 9 bases fit TRBD2. The CDR3 loop spans 16 amino acids. Germline-derived CDR1 and CDR2 are MDHEN and SYDVKM. Trimming at V came to 1 base and at J to 4 bases, leaving 6 bases not matched to a gene. This chain's CDR3 is CASSLFGAGGPDTQYF. Here the CDR3 DNA reads TGTGCCAGCAGTTTATTTGGGGCGGGGGGGCCAGATACGCAGTATTTT.

The V gene is TRBV10-1, the J gene TRBJ2-7, with 8 bases fitting TRBD1. CDR3 length: 14 amino acids. The germline gives CDR1 WNHNN, CDR2 SYGVQD (reference sequence). The J segment lost 5 bases and the V segment lost 8 bases, leaving 11 bases of the junction unmatched. The CDR3 protein is CASSAARGPDEQYF. CDR3 in DNA: TGCGCCAGCTCAGCAGCCAGGGGGCCGGACGAGCAGTACTTC.

The V call is TRBV4-2, the J call TRBJ2-5, with a possible D match to TRBD2 (6 bases). CDR3 length equals 15 residues. V lost 1 base and J 1 base, leaving 10 bases between the germline ends. CDR1 LGHNA and CDR2 YNFKEQ come from the germline V gene. The CDR3 DNA follows: TGTGCCAGCAGCCAAGCGACTAGTCCCCAAGAGACCCAGTACTTC. Residues: CASSQATSPQETQYF.

J is TRBJ1-1 and V is TRBV2; 9 positions match TRBD1. The germline V gene has CDR1 SNHLY and CDR2 FYNNEI. The CDR3 loop spans 18 amino acids. J lost 1 base, V lost 2 bases, and 11 bases had no gene match. The DNA of the CDR3 is TGTGCCAGCAGTGAACGGGAAACAGGGGGCGAAGAGAACACTGAAGCTTTCTTT. Translated: CASSERETGGEENTEAFF. The entire variable domain, with the rest obtained from reference TRBV2 and TRBJ1-1, is as follows: EPEVTQTPSHQVTQMGQEVILRCVPISNHLYFYWYRQILGQKVEFLVSFYNNEISEKSEIFDDQFSVERPDGSNFTLKIRSTKLEDSAMYFCASSERETGGEENTEAFFGQGTRLTVV.

The V and J genes are TRBV28 and TRBJ1-4; maybe TRBD1 (5 bases). Germline V lookup: CDR1 MDHEN, CDR2 SYDVKM. CDR3 length equals 14 residues. Trimming stripped 6 bases from V and 6 bases from J, with 14 bases between. The CDR3 nucleotides read TGTGCCAGCAGGAGGGGCGGGGCGGATGAAAAACTGTTTTTT. Amino acids: CASRRGGADEKLFF.

V is TRBV18 and J is TRBJ2-1, with 7 nucleotides matching TRBD2. Per the germline V gene, CDR1 is KGHSH and CDR2 is LQKENI. CDR3 length equals 17 residues. The ends lost 3 bases at V and 0 bases at J; junction bases unmatched: 8. The CDR3 DNA follows: TGTGCCAGCTCACCTTTATCTAGCGGAACCTCCTACAATGAGCAGTTCTTC. As protein: CASSPLSSGTSYNEQFF.

The genes are TRBV6-1 and TRBJ1-5, with D unclear. V was cut by 3 bases and J by 0 bases, with 9 bases left in between. CDR3 length equals 15 residues. Germline V gene data show CDR1 as MNHNS and CDR2 as SASEGT. Here the CDR3 DNA reads TGTGCCAGCAGTGACCCCAGTTATAGCAATCAGCCCCAGCATTTT. Translated: CASSDPSYSNQPQHF.

The V gene is TRBV27, the J gene TRBJ2-7, with TRBD1 identical over 7 bases. CDR3 size: 13 residues. V shed 5 bases, J shed 2 bases, and the junction held 3 bases outside the gene matches. Germline-derived CDR1 and CDR2 are MNHEY and SMNVEV (reference sequence). The CDR3 region is CASSMGQTYEQYF. CDR3 nucleotides: TGTGCCAGCAGTATGGGACAGACCTACGAGCAGTACTTC.

This chain joins TRBV25-1 and TRBJ1-1; no firm D call. Germline lookup yields CDR1 MGHDK and CDR2 SYGVNS. V was cut by 1 base and J by 1 base, with 10 bases left in between. There are 15 residues in the CDR3. CDR3 DNA sequence: TGTGCCAGCAGTGAATTGCGCAGGTCGAACACTGAAGCTTTCTTT. This sequence encodes CASSELRRSNTEAFF.